This T cell receptor (beta chain) stems from a study of patients and donors after allogeneic stem cell transplantation. Germline V CDR1 and CDR2: SGHNT, YYREEE (reference sequence). CDR3 size: 17 residues. Trimming cost V 4 bases and J 2 bases; bases outside gene matches: 15. TCRdb reprocessed the RT-PCR reads with MiXCR, giving one entry per CDR3 protein. The sample has approximately 150,000 distinct CDR3 sequences, about a quarter seen once. Sequenced: blood, either unsorted or a sorted T cell fraction (not recorded which). The chain employs TRBV5-4 and TRBJ2-7; 7 bases match TRBD1. This sequence originates from a human donor who was either an allogeneic HSCT recipient or a stem cell or donor lymphocyte infusion donor (not recorded which). It is not recorded whose cells these are; they may come from a transplant donor. The CDR3: CASSRPFDRQGAYEQYF. CDR3 DNA sequence: TGTGCCAGCAGCCGACCCTTCGATAGACAGGGTGCCTACGAGCAGTACTTC. Filled out from reference TRBV5-4 and TRBJ2-7, the complete variable domain reads ETGVTQSPTHLIKTRGQQVTLRCSSQSGHNTVSWYQQALGQGPQFIFQYYREEENGRGNFPPRFSGLQFPNYSSELNVNALELDDSALYLCASSRPFDRQGAYEQYFGPGTRLTVT.